These T cell receptor beta chains were read from a single sample in a study of Graves' ophthalmopathy and Graves' hyperthyroidism. TCRdb re-derived calls from the multiplex PCR reads in MiXCR, one entry per CDR3 protein. The data contain 660,000 or so distinct CDR3 sequences, 35% to 45% of them seen just once; the ten biggest clones take up 2.5% to 3.5%. Sequenced input: peripheral blood. These receptors were collected from an adult man with Graves' ophthalmopathy. Each CDR3 is given with its conserved first and last residue. The D gene is left open where the match is weak. Size values are once, few and many counts, or a class for expanded clones, and some rows have none.

clone_size	v_call	d_call	j_call	cdr3_aa	cdr3_nt
NA	TRBV10-3	TRBD1	TRBJ1-6	CASSYSGTGMNSPLHF	TGTGCCAGCAGTTACTCCGGGACAGGGATGAATTCACCCCTCCACTTT
few	TRBV6-2/TRBV6-3	NA	TRBJ1-6	CASSPGFYSPLHF	TGTGCCAGCAGTCCAGGGTTCTATTCACCCCTCCACTTT
NA	TRBV7-9	TRBD2	TRBJ2-5	CASSPPSALAGSGARETQYF	TGTGCCAGCAGCCCCCCCTCGGCGCTAGCGGGGTCCGGAGCCAGGGAGACCCAGTACTTC
NA	TRBV25-1	TRBD1	TRBJ1-3	CASRPGQENVGNTIYF	TGTGCCAGCAGGCCGGGACAGGAAAACGTCGGAAACACCATATATTTT
NA	TRBV12-5	NA	TRBJ1-2	CASSFGGSPGYTF	TGTGCCAGCAGTTTTGGGGGCTCTCCCGGCTACACCTTC
NA	TRBV19	NA	TRBJ2-7	CASSPWTDHYEQYF	TGTGCCAGTAGTCCGTGGACGGACCACTACGAGCAGTACTTC
many	TRBV5-1	NA	TRBJ2-7	CASSFQETYEQYF	TGCGCCAGCAGCTTCCAGGAAACCTACGAGCAGTACTTC
NA	TRBV2	NA	TRBJ1-2	CARDTGNYGYTF	TGTGCTAGAGACACAGGGAACTATGGCTACACCTTC
NA	TRBV29-1	NA	TRBJ1-2	CSVAGLYGYTF	TGCAGCGTTGCGGGACTTTATGGCTACACCTTC
many	TRBV5-1	TRBD2	TRBJ2-5	CASSFGLAGDQETQYF	TGCGCCAGCAGCTTCGGACTAGCGGGGGACCAAGAGACCCAGTACTTC
NA	TRBV10-3	NA	TRBJ2-3	CAISERPGDTQYF	TGTGCCATCAGTGAGCGCCCGGGGGATACGCAGTATTTT
NA	TRBV29-1	NA	TRBJ2-5	CSVGAHGQETQYF	TGCAGCGTGGGGGCGCATGGCCAAGAGACCCAGTACTTC
many	TRBV7-3	TRBD2	TRBJ2-5	CASSAFGSSGSLETQYF	TGTGCCAGCAGCGCGTTTGGGTCTAGCGGGAGTTTAGAGACCCAGTACTTC
NA	TRBV4-2	NA	TRBJ1-1	CASSQQRWGNNEAFF	TGTGCCAGCAGCCAACAACGATGGGGAAACAATGAAGCTTTCTTT
few	TRBV15	NA	TRBJ1-5	CATSRGSWTSEETQHF	TGTGCCACCAGCAGAGGTTCGTGGACTAGCGAAGAGACCCAGCATTTT
NA	TRBV7-9	TRBD1	TRBJ1-2	CAGSLTGGNGYTF	TGTGCCGGCAGCTTAACAGGGGGGAATGGCTACACCTTC
NA	TRBV15	NA	TRBJ1-1	CATSRVGRGKAFF	TGTGCCACCAGCAGAGTCGGCAGGGGCAAAGCTTTCTTT
NA	TRBV19	NA	TRBJ2-7	CAWSSTGRIVPEQYF	TGTGCCTGGAGTTCGACAGGGAGGATCGTCCCCGAGCAGTACTTC
once	TRBV30	NA	TRBJ1-1	CAWSASGNTEAFF	TGTGCCTGGAGTGCTTCAGGGAACACTGAAGCTTTCTTT
NA	TRBV12-3/TRBV12-4	TRBD1	TRBJ1-3	CASNPGQGSGNTIYF	TGTGCCAGCAATCCGGGACAGGGCTCTGGAAACACCATATATTTT
NA	TRBV15	TRBD1	TRBJ1-2	CATSSLGQLYGYTF	TGTGCCACCAGCAGCTTGGGACAGCTCTATGGCTACACCTTC
many	TRBV7-8	NA	TRBJ1-4	CASSYFDAGLFF	TGTGCCAGCAGCTACTTCGACGCAGGGCTGTTTTTT
NA	TRBV7-9	TRBD2	TRBJ2-2	CASSLGGVLANTGELFF	TGTGCCAGCAGCTTGGGAGGGGTGTTGGCGAACACCGGGGAGCTGTTTTTT
many	TRBV9	NA	TRBJ2-6	CASSSRANSGANVLTF	TGTGCCAGCAGCTCTCGGGCCAACTCTGGGGCCAACGTCCTGACTTTC
NA	TRBV20-1	NA	TRBJ1-2	CSAPDIGSYGYTF	TGCAGTGCCCCGGATATCGGCTCCTATGGCTACACCTTC
few	TRBV12-3/TRBV12-4	NA	TRBJ1-4	CASSLDGWVKEEKLFF	TGTGCCAGCAGTTTAGATGGTTGGGTCAAGGAGGAAAAACTGTTTTTT
many	TRBV6-5	NA	TRBJ1-1	CASSSTERTEAFF	TGTGCCAGCAGTTCGACAGAGAGGACTGAAGCTTTCTTT
many	TRBV2	TRBD1	TRBJ2-7	CASTWGQGPSEQYF	TGTGCCAGCACCTGGGGACAGGGGCCCAGCGAGCAGTACTTC
many	TRBV19	TRBD1	TRBJ1-1	CASSPFGERRTGRTEAFF	TGTGCCAGTAGTCCCTTTGGGGAAAGACGGACAGGTCGGACTGAAGCTTTCTTT
NA	TRBV29-1	NA	TRBJ1-5	CSEYRRNQPQHF	TGCAGTGAATACAGAAGGAATCAGCCCCAGCATTTT
many	TRBV19	NA	TRBJ1-2	CASSIEHKEGYTF	TGTGCCAGTAGTATAGAGCACAAAGAAGGCTACACCTTC
many	TRBV7-2	TRBD1	TRBJ2-7	CASIGQGGREQYF	TGTGCCAGCATCGGACAGGGGGGGAGGGAGCAGTACTTC
NA	TRBV7-2	TRBD1	TRBJ1-1	CASSLGSGTGQTEAFF	TGTGCCAGCAGCTTAGGATCAGGGACAGGGCAAACTGAAGCTTTCTTT
few	TRBV4-1	TRBD2	TRBJ2-2	CASSQTPGRANTGELFF	TGCGCCAGCAGCCAAACACCTGGGAGGGCGAACACCGGGGAGCTGTTTTTT
NA	TRBV5-1	NA	TRBJ1-1	CASSVALGLNTEAFF	TGCGCCAGTAGCGTGGCCTTGGGGCTGAACACTGAAGCTTTCTTT
many	TRBV10-3	TRBD1	TRBJ1-4	CAISKTGNEKLFF	TGTGCCATCAGTAAGACAGGGAATGAAAAACTGTTTTTT
many	TRBV15	NA	TRBJ1-2	CATSRDKNNYGYTF	TGTGCCACCAGCAGAGACAAGAATAACTATGGCTACACCTTC
few	TRBV5-6	TRBD2	TRBJ2-7	CASSLGTSGPFWEQYF	TGTGCCAGCAGCTTGGGGACTAGCGGCCCATTCTGGGAGCAGTACTTC
NA	TRBV10-2	NA	TRBJ2-7	CASREDPSYEQYF	TGCGCCAGCAGGGAGGACCCGAGCTACGAGCAGTACTTC
NA	TRBV9	NA	TRBJ1-5	CASSEGVSNQPQHF	TGTGCCAGTTCCGAGGGGGTTAGCAATCAGCCCCAGCATTTT
NA	TRBV12-3/TRBV12-4	TRBD1	TRBJ1-4	CASSTPGGYEKLFF	TGTGCCAGCAGTACACCAGGGGGTTATGAAAAACTGTTTTTT
many	TRBV7-9	TRBD1	TRBJ1-3	CASSLAGGYTIYF	TGTGCCAGCAGCCTTGCAGGGGGATACACCATATATTTT
many	TRBV7-9	NA	TRBJ2-7	CASSYAVSSYEQYF	TGTGCCAGCAGCTATGCAGTTAGCTCCTACGAGCAGTACTTC
many	TRBV7-8	TRBD1	TRBJ1-2	CASSVQGATYGYTF	TGTGCCAGCAGCGTACAGGGGGCTACCTATGGCTACACCTTC
once	TRBV9	NA	TRBJ1-1	CASSAGDGNTEAFF	TGTGCCAGCAGCGCGGGGGACGGAAACACTGAAGCTTTCTTT